Sequencing of this T cell receptor (beta chain) was carried out in a study of response to subunit inactivated influenza vaccine. Study results and limitations: Authors suggested each seasonal influenza vaccination recruits few new T cells.

With respect to this clonotype: Antigen: not known.

In germline, CDR1 is DFQATT, CDR2 SNEGSKA (reference sequence). With V trimmed by 3 bases and J by 5 bases, 20 bases remained unmatched. This CDR3 has 18 amino acids. Each CDR3 protein gets one entry after TCRdb re-called the RT-PCR reads with MiXCR. The table has approximately 530,000 distinct CDR3 sequences, about 7.2% seen once. This sequence joins TRBV20-1 and TRBJ2-5; 8 nucleotides agree with TRBD2. The clonotype comes from a man aged 50-75 years who received an inactivated influenza vaccine. Sequencing used PBMCs from blood, obtained around 25 months after vaccination. The CDR3 DNA sequence: TGCAGTGCTAGGTCGGGGCGTCGGAAAAGCGGGAGTTTGGAGACCCAGTACTTC. This encodes CSARSGRRKSGSLETQYF.